These 17 T cell receptor beta chains were sequenced from one sample in a study of response to subunit inactivated influenza vaccine. Each CDR3 protein is one row after TCRdb ran MiXCR on the RT-PCR reads. The sample includes a few hundred thousand distinct CDR3 sequences, about 20% seen only once; the top ten take 10%. The sample was PBMCs from blood, taken roughly 20 months after vaccination. The receptors shown here come from a man aged 50 to 69 who received an inactivated influenza vaccine.

This chain links TRBV20-1 with TRBJ1-5; a weak D match, TRBD1 (5 bases). Trimming removed 0 bases from V and 0 bases from J, with 12 bases in between. The germline CDR1 and CDR2 sequences are DFQATT and SNEGSKA (reference sequence). The CDR3 covers 16 residues. CDR3 sequence: CSARDWRQSSNQPQHF. As DNA, the CDR3 is TGCAGTGCTAGAGATTGGAGACAGAGTAGCAATCAGCCCCAGCATTTT.

The chain is built from TRBV29-1 and TRBJ2-2, with 10 bases aligning to TRBD2. The CDR3 is 15 amino acids. CDR1 SQVTM and CDR2 ANQGSEA come from the germline V gene. The J segment lost 1 base and the V segment lost 4 bases, leaving 3 bases of the junction unmatched. CDR3 sequence: CSVAGTSENTGELFF. For the CDR3, the DNA is TGCAGCGTTGCGGGGACTAGCGAGAACACCGGGGAGCTGTTTTTT.

This chain links TRBV7-2 with TRBJ2-7; TRBD2 might be the D (6 bases). V lost 4 bases to trimming and J lost 6 bases, with 13 bases between them. CDR3 size: 13 residues. The germline V gene encodes CDR1 SGHTA and CDR2 FQGNSA. The CDR3 nucleotides read TGTGCCAGCAGCTCAAGTATGGGACTCGAGCAGTACTTC. Its translation is CASSSSMGLEQYF.

In DNA form, the CDR3 reads TGTGCCAGCAGCTTAATGGCTAGAGACCGGAATGAGCAGTTCTTC. Its translation: CASSLMARDRNEQFF. The chain joins TRBV11-1 to TRBJ2-1; unclear D gene. CDR1 and CDR2 (germline): SGHAT, FQDESV (reference sequence). V lost 2 bases and J 7 bases, leaving 15 bases between the germline ends. This CDR3 contains 15 residues.

The chain carries TRBV2 and TRBJ2-5; D is unresolved. Per the germline V gene, CDR1 is SNHLY and CDR2 is FYNNEI. Trimming shortened V by 3 bases and J by 4 bases, and 3 bases separated the two germline ends. The CDR3 covers 11 residues. CDR3 sequence reads: CASSELETQYF. CDR3 sequence (DNA): TGTGCCAGCAGTGAGTTAGAGACCCAGTACTTC.

Only a few counts were recorded for this clonotype. The chain uses TRBV24-1 and TRBJ1-2; D remains unclear. With 3 bases removed from V and 4 bases from J, the gap between germline ends came to 11 bases. Germline V gene data show CDR1 as KGHDR and CDR2 as SFDVKD. The CDR3 runs 14 residues. CDR3 coding DNA: TGTGCCACCAGTGATATCGGTAGCGGCTATGGCTACACCTTC. Amino acids: CATSDIGSGYGYTF.

This clonotype was counted between two and nine times. The V and J genes are TRBV30 and TRBJ1-1; the D gene is possibly TRBD1 (5 bases). This CDR3 is built from 14 residues. Per the germline V gene, CDR1 is GTSNPN and CDR2 is SVGIG (reference sequence). V was shortened by 1 base and J by 0 bases, with 9 bases between the two germline ends. In nucleotides, the CDR3 is TGTGCCTGGAGTGCCGGGACTTTGAACACTGAAGCTTTCTTT. Amino acid sequence: CAWSAGTLNTEAFF.

The rearrangement joins TRBV28 to TRBJ1-2, with 7 bases that match TRBD1. The CDR3 has 14 residues. The V gene's germline CDR1 is MDHEN and CDR2 SYDVKM. V lost 7 bases to trimming and J lost 4 bases; unmatched junction nucleotides: 9. The CDR3 here is CASTRQGTVYGYTF. The CDR3 nucleotides read TGTGCCAGCACCAGACAAGGGACAGTCTATGGCTACACCTTC.

The chain carries TRBV11-2 and TRBJ1-1; D unclear. From germline, CDR1 is SGHAT and CDR2 FQNNGV. V was trimmed by 3 bases and J by 5 bases, leaving 4 bases between them. The CDR3 has 11 amino acids. In DNA form, the CDR3 reads TGTGCCAGCAGCTTTGAAACTGAAGCTTTCTTT. Its translation: CASSFETEAFF.

In this sample, this clonotype turned up a few times. The rearrangement uses TRBV12-3 or TRBV12-4 and TRBJ2-2; a weak D match, TRBD1 (6 bases). The CDR3 extends over 14 amino acids. V lost 3 bases, J lost 5 bases, and 10 bases lay in between. The CDR3 region is CASSFQGPTGELFF. The DNA for the CDR3 is TGTGCCAGCAGTTTTCAGGGGCCTACCGGGGAGCTGTTTTTT.

This clonotype was found a few times. V usage is TRBV29-1 and J usage is TRBJ2-7; the D call may be TRBD1 or TRBD2 (5 bases each). The V end was cut by 6 bases, the J end by 0 bases, with 15 bases between. The germline V gene encodes CDR1 SQVTM and CDR2 ANQGSEA. The CDR3 runs to 14 residues. CDR3 protein: CSVRDGHSSYEQYF. CDR3 in DNA: TGCAGCGTCCGGGACGGCCACAGCTCCTACGAGCAGTACTTC.

The V and J genes are TRBV29-1 and TRBJ2-7; D is possibly TRBD2 (6 bases). The CDR3 has 13 amino acids. Trimming stripped 4 bases from V and 3 bases from J, with 13 bases between. Germline-derived CDR1 and CDR2 are SQVTM and ANQGSEA. The DNA of the CDR3 is TGCAGCGTTGCCGGGGGTGGTCGCTACGAGCAGTACTTC. It yields the protein CSVAGGGRYEQYF.

The table lists this clonotype with a count of one. V gene TRBV4-1 combines with J gene TRBJ2-3; 9 positions agree with TRBD2. Germline CDR1 reads MGHRA; CDR2 reads YSYEKL. The CDR3 runs 17 residues. The ends lost 4 bases at V and 4 bases at J; junction bases unmatched: 12. Written as DNA, the CDR3 is TGCGCCAGCAGCCCTTTCCTTAGCGGGGGATTCGCAGATACGCAGTATTTT. The encoded protein is CASSPFLSGGFADTQYF.

The chain recombines TRBV6-2 or TRBV6-3 with TRBJ2-7; D is uncertain. Germline V gene lookup returns CDR1 MNHEY and CDR2 SVGEGT. The CDR3 length is 13 residues. Trimming pared 6 bases from V and 5 bases from J, leaving 14 bases between. CDR3 region: CASSRLLGNEQYF. DNA of the CDR3: TGTGCCAGCAGCAGACTGCTGGGCAACGAGCAGTACTTC.

This chain connects TRBV19 to TRBJ2-3, with D possibly TRBD2 on 6 matching bases. The CDR3 is made up of 14 amino acids. Deletions cut 5 bases from V and 1 base from J, with 10 bases between. From germline, CDR1 is LNHDA and CDR2 SQIVND (reference sequence). CDR3 nucleotides: TGTGCCAGTAGTCGGGACTTCCGCACAGATACGCAGTATTTT. Residues: CASSRDFRTDTQYF.

This sequence joins TRBV10-3 and TRBJ1-1, with D perhaps matching TRBD1 (5 bases). Germline V gene lookup returns CDR1 ENHRY and CDR2 SYGVKD. The CDR3 length is 11 residues. The V and J ends lost 6 bases and 10 bases respectively, with 12 bases between them. CDR3 bases: TGTGCCATCAGCGCAGGTGGGGGAGCTTTCTTT. Translated: CAISAGGGAFF.

The table lists this clonotype with a few counts. This chain links TRBV14 with TRBJ2-7, with 10 positions matching TRBD2. CDR1 and CDR2 (germline): SGHDN, FVKESK. The junction had 6 bases not matched to a gene; V was cut back by 1 base and J by 3 bases. This CDR3 comprises 16 residues. DNA of the CDR3: TGTGCCAGCAGCCAAGCGGGGACTAGCGTTATCTACGAGCAGTACTTC. It specifies CASSQAGTSVIYEQYF.